This TCR beta chain came from a study of Graves' ophthalmopathy and Graves' hyperthyroidism (dated by TCRdb to the late 2010s). Turning to the overall study: Peripheral blood was collected at initial diagnosis, before any treatment. In total, around 130 blood samples were TCR-sequenced: some 43 ophthalmopathy, roughly 80 hyperthyroidism and some 17 hyperthyroidism-to-ophthalmopathy patients. Following sample collection, hyperthyroidism patients were given methimazole at a starting dose of 30 mg daily, and ophthalmopathy patients were given high-dose intravenous methylprednisolone. To explore V-J signatures distinguishing ophthalmopathy from hyperthyroidism, a discovery set of approximately 100 patients (about 41 ophthalmopathy, 57 stable hyperthyroidism) was enrolled. T-cell repertoires of thyroid tissue and blood were compared in five or six hyperthyroidism patients. An independent validation cohort was composed of some 19 hyperthyroidism patients and around 16 patients who later progressed from hyperthyroidism to ophthalmopathy. The study used signatures of the TCR beta repertoire to tell Graves' ophthalmopathy apart from Graves' hyperthyroidism and to predict which patients would progress to ophthalmopathy.

TCR beta CDR3 regions were amplified from RNA transcripts for repertoire sequencing. The first round was an RT-PCR using HTBI primers with the Qiagen OneStep RT-PCR kit, and this first round was followed by a second-round multiplex PCR, then size selection and purification. The libraries underwent paired-end sequencing with 100 bp reads on an Illumina HiSeq2000. The published analysis was carried out like this. SOAPnuke was used for read processing, and reads with adapters, uncalled bases, a mean Phred below 15, or no exact constant-primer or identifier match were discarded. High-quality paired reads were merged with COPE v1.2.5. Each unique nucleotide sequence was treated as a clonotype, and MiTCR v1.1 was used to align the clonotypes to the IMGT TRB V, D and J references. The analysis was limited to V-J combinations with a frequency above 0.0001, which together covered 99.2% of the repertoires. A TCR clonal expansion and chaos score per V-J combination was defined as the ratio of F50 clonal expansion to chaos observed in the TCRdist matrix. Welch's t-statistics and random forest were used to narrow the features down to 13 V-J combinations, which were then fed into a naive Bayes classifier. The Morisita-Horn index was used to measure how similar the thyroid and blood repertoires were. The public sequencing data were trimmed at Q25 with fastp and processed into clonotypes with MiXCR by TCRdb, which kept only in-frame beta chains. Records with the same CDR3 protein are collapsed into one entry carrying the most frequent genes and DNA. These V and J calls originate from TCRdb's pipeline instead of the authors' own analysis. The sample table holds 20,000 to 25,000 distinct CDR3 sequences, of which about 50% were seen once. The ten largest clones take up 5% to 8.5% of the sample.

Stable hyperthyroidism was defined as no progression to ophthalmopathy within 18 months of follow-up. Hyperthyroidism patients were newly diagnosed, were aged 18 to 65 years, and had a disease duration under 2 months. Patients with other autoimmune diseases, uncontrolled infections, pregnancy or lactation were excluded from the study. Clinical symptoms, serum thyroxine, TRAb, thyroid ultrasound and orbital computed tomography were used for diagnosis. Using Ficoll-Paque density gradient centrifugation, PBMCs were isolated from over 8.5 ml of fresh peripheral blood. Total RNA was extracted using Trizol reagent, and RNA quality was checked on an Agilent 2100 Bioanalyzer. There are many counts of this clonotype. No cognate antigen has been identified for it. Possible read error: a much larger clone is one base away. Study-wide findings and limitations: Most expanded thyroid clonotypes with a frequency above 0.001 also appeared in blood, which suggests that blood repertoires may reflect the immune response in the thyroid. In validation, the model predicted ophthalmopathy progression with about 64% sensitivity and approximately 75% specificity; 12 predicted patients were CT-confirmed with GO in a median of about 6.1 months. Sample size was not predetermined statistically, and investigators were not blinded to group allocation. In cross-validation, the 13-signature model distinguished ophthalmopathy from stable hyperthyroidism with roughly 90% sensitivity and around 81% specificity, and in the test set the corresponding values were roughly 80% and 76%.

Trimming takes 6 bases off V and 6 bases off J; junction bases not matched to a gene: 14. Based on the germline V gene, the CDR1 and CDR2 sequences are MNHEY and SVGAGI. From the cysteine through the phenylalanine, the CDR3 covers 16 amino acids. Solely the CDR3 DNA is kept, with 48 bases framed from the first base. Sequencing input: peripheral blood. The chain couples TRBV6-5 to TRBJ2-7; 10 central bases correspond to TRBD1. The receptor was derived from an adult woman with stable Graves' hyperthyroidism. The bases read TGTGCCAGCAGCCCCGACAGGGGGCGGCCCGCGGGCGAGCAGTACTTC. It encodes CASSPDRGRPAGEQYF.